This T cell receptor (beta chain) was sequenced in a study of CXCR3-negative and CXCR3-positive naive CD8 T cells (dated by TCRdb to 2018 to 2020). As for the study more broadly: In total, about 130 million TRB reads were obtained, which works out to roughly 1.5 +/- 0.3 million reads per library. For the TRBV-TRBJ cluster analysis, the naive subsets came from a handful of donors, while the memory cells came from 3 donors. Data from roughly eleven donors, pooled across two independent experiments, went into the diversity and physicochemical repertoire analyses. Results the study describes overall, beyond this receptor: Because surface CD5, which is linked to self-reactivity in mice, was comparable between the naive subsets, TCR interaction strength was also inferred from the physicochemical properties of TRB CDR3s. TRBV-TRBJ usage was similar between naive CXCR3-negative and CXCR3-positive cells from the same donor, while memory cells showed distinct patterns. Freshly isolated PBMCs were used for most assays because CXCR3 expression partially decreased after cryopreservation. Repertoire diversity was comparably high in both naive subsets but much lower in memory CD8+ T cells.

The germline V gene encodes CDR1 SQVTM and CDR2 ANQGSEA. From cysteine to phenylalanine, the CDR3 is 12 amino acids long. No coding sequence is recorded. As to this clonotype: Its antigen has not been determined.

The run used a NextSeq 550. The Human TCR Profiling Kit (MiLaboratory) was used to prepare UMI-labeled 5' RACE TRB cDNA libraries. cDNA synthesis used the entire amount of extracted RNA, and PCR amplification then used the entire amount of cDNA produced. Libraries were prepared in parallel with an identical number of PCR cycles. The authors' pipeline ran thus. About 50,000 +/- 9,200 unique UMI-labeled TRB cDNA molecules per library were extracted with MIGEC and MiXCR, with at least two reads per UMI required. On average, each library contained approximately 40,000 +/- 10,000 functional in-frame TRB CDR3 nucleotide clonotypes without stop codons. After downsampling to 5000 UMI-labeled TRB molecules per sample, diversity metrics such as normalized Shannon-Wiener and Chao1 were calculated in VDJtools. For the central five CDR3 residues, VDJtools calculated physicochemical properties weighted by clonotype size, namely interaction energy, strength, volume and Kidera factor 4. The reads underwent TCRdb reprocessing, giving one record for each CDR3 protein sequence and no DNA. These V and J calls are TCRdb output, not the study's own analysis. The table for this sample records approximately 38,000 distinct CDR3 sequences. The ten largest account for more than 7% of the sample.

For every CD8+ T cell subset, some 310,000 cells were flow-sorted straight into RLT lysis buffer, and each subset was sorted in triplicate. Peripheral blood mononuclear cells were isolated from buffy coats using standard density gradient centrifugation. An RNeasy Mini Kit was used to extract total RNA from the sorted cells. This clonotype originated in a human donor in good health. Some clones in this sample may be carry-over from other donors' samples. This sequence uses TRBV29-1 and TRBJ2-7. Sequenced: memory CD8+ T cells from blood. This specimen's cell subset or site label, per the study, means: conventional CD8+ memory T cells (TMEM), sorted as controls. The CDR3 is CSVETKPYEQYF.